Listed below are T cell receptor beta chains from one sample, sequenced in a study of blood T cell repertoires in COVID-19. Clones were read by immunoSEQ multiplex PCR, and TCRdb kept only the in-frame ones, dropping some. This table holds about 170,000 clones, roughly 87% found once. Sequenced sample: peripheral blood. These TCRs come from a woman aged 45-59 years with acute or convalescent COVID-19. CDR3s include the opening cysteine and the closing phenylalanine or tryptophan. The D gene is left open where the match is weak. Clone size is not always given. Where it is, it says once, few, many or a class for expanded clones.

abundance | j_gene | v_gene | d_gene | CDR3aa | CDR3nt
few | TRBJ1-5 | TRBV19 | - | CASSKGVVDNQPQHF | TGTGCCAGTAGTAAGGGAGTGGTGGATAATCAGCCCCAGCATTTT
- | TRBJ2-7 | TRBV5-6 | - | CASSLNWDTSYEQYF | TGTGCCAGCAGCTTGAATTGGGACACCTCCTACGAGCAGTACTTC
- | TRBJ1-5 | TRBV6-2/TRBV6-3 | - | CASTPGRWTDSNQPQHF | TGTGCCAGCACCCCAGGGAGATGGACAGATAGCAATCAGCCCCAGCATTTT
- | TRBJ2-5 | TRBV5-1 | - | CASSLLPGMEETQYF | TGCGCCAGCAGCTTGTTGCCCGGGATGGAAGAGACCCAGTACTTC
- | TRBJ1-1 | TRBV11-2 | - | CASGGTTGGKAFF | TGTGCCAGCGGGGGGACGACTGGCGGAAAAGCTTTCTTT
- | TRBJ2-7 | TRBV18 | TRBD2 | CASSPGTTSYEQYF | TGTGCCAGCTCACCAGGGACTACCTCCTACGAGCAGTACTTC
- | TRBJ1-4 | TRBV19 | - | CASSIAPPGSNEKLFF | TGTGCCAGTAGTATAGCCCCTCCAGGGTCTAATGAAAAACTGTTTTTT
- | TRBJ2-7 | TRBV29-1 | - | CSVEDPDSSYEQYF | TGCAGCGTTGAAGATCCGGACAGCTCCTACGAGCAGTACTTC
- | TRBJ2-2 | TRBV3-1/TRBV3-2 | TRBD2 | CASSARASGRITGELFF | TGTGCCAGCAGCGCCCGGGCGAGCGGGAGGATTACCGGGGAGCTGTTTTTT
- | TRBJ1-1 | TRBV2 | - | CASTYSTSAFF | TGTGCCAGCACTTACAGCACGTCGGCTTTCTTT
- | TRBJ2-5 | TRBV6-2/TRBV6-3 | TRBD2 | CASSSSSGQETQYF | TGTGCCAGCAGCTCATCTAGCGGACAAGAGACCCAGTACTTC
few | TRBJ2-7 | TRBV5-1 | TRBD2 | CASSLTSGSYYEQYF | TGCGCCAGCAGCTTGACTAGCGGGAGTTACTACGAGCAGTACTTC
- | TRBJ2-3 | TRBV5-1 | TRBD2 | CASSRSSGGINTQYF | TGCGCCAGCAGCCGGTCTAGCGGAGGGATAAATACGCAGTATTTT
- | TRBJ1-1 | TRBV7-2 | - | CASSAQWEGTEAFF | TGTGCCAGCAGCGCCCAGTGGGAGGGCACTGAAGCTTTCTTT
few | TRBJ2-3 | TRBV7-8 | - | CASSLAGPTHTGDTQYF | TGTGCCAGCAGCTTAGCAGGTCCCACCCACACAGGGGATACGCAGTATTTT
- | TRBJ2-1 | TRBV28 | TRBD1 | CASSFKMGAGGQDEQFF | TGTGCCAGCAGTTTCAAAATGGGGGCAGGGGGCCAGGATGAGCAGTTCTTC
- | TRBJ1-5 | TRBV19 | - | CASSLSRDNQPQHF | TGTGCCAGTAGTTTGTCCAGGGACAATCAGCCCCAGCATTTT
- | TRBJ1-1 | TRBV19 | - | CASSIVRGIMNTEAFF | TGTGCCAGTAGTATCGTTAGGGGGATAATGAACACTGAAGCTTTCTTT
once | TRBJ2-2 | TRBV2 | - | CASSRQGGEFTGELFF | TGTGCCAGCAGTAGACAGGGCGGGGAGTTTACCGGGGAGCTGTTTTTT
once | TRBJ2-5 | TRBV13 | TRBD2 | CASRLGAGGLQETQYF | TGTGCCAGCAGATTAGGAGCGGGGGGGCTCCAAGAGACCCAGTACTTC
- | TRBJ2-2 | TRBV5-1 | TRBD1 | CASSLRQGASGELFF | TGCGCCAGCAGCTTGAGACAGGGGGCCTCCGGGGAGCTGTTTTTT
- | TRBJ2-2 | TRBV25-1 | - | CASSEPEPRTGELFF | TGTGCCAGCAGTGAACCGGAGCCTAGGACCGGGGAGCTGTTTTTT
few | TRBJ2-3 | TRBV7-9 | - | CASSLVTQDTQYF | TGTGCCAGCAGCTTAGTAACTCAAGATACGCAGTATTTT
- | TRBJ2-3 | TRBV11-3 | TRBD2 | CASSLAGGPSYTQYF | TGTGCCAGCAGCTTGGCGGGAGGGCCCTCATATACGCAGTATTTT
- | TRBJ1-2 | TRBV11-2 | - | CASSLGGGAGYGYTF | TGTGCCAGCAGCTTAGGGGGGGGTGCCGGCTATGGCTACACCTTC
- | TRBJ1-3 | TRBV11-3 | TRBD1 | CASSYRTGSGNTIYF | TGTGCCAGCAGCTACCGGACAGGGTCTGGAAACACCATATATTTT
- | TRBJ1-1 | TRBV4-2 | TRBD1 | CASSQDKGTEAFF | TGTGCCAGCAGCCAAGATAAGGGGACAGAGGCTTTCTTT
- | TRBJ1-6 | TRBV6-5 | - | CASSYRTSSYNSPLHF | TGTGCCAGCAGTTACCGTACAAGCTCCTATAATTCACCCCTCCACTTT
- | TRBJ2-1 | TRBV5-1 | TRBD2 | CASSRGAGEDNEQFF | TGCGCCAGCAGCCGTGGGGCGGGGGAGGACAATGAGCAGTTCTTC
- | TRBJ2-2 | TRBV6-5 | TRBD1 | CASSYRTGVGELFF | TGTGCCAGCAGTTACCGGACAGGGGTCGGGGAGCTGTTTTTT
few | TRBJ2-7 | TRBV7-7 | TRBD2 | CASSFGLAPLSTYEQYF | TGTGCCAGCAGCTTCGGACTAGCTCCGCTGTCAACCTACGAGCAGTACTTC
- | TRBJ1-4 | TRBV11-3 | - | CASALRVGEKLFF | TGTGCCAGCGCCCTGAGGGTGGGGGAAAAACTGTTTTTT
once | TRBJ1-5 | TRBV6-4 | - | CASSEGGREGQPQHF | TGTGCCAGCAGTGAAGGCGGCAGGGAGGGGCAGCCCCAGCATTTT
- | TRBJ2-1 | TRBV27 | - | CASSWVGSRGISYNEQFF | TGTGCCAGCAGTTGGGTGGGTTCACGGGGGATCTCCTACAATGAGCAGTTCTTC
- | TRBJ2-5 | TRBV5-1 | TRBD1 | CASSRTGGREETQYF | TGCGCCAGCAGCCGGACAGGGGGGCGAGAAGAGACCCAGTACTTC